The following is a TCR beta chain sequence with its context. The trim removed 0 bases at V and 1 base at J, leaving 7 bases unmatched. This CDR3 has 19 residues. In germline, CDR1 is DFQATT, CDR2 SNEGSKA (reference sequence). The TCR alpha and TCR beta cDNA libraries, bearing sample barcodes and UMIs, were generated by 5'RACE using constant-segment primers. TCRdb ran MiXCR on the 5' RACE reads and lists one entry per CDR3 protein. Counted here are around 150,000 distinct CDR3 sequences, roughly a third occurring once; the ten biggest clones make up approximately 12%. The sample comes from a study of T-cell memory formation after mild COVID-19.

Sequenced input: PBMCs or a T cell subset sorted from them (not recorded which). V and J are TRBV20-1 and TRBJ2-2; 14 nucleotides line up with TRBD2. This sequence originates from an adult woman who had mild COVID-19 (a few samples of this study predate the infection). Cell type and time point are not known. CDR3 nucleotides: TGCAGTGCTAGAGATGTGGAGGGACTAGCGGGGGAGAACACCGGGGAGCTGTTTTTT. Its translation is CSARDVEGLAGENTGELFF.